This is a list of T cell receptor beta chains from one sample in a study of T cell responses to AZD1222 COVID-19 vaccine. Only in-frame clones appear in the TCRdb table, and some are missing; sequencing was by immunoSEQ multiplex PCR. The sample holds some 110,000 clones; around 90% are singletons and the top ten take more than 9%. The sequences come from peripheral blood, collected on day 0 of AZD1222 vaccination. These receptors all come from an adult in good health. Both conserved end residues are part of each CDR3.

j_gene | v_gene | CDR3aa
TRBJ1-1 | TRBV7-3 | CASRGPTEAFF
TRBJ2-3 | TRBV5-1 | CASTRGDTQYF
TRBJ2-1 | TRBV14 | CASSPMGSSYNEQFF
TRBJ1-5 | TRBV4-2 | CASSQYLGGGQPQHF
TRBJ2-6 | TRBV9 | CASSAKTGGGSGANVLTF
TRBJ1-1 | TRBV24-1 | CATSQGVGAFF
TRBJ2-1 | TRBV4-1 | CASSLDRDAYNEQFF
TRBJ1-6 | TRBV5-4 | CASSRQDYYNSPLHF
TRBJ2-3 | TRBV11-3 | CASSLYASDTQYF
TRBJ2-3 | TRBV6-1 | CASSEIRKDTQYF
TRBJ2-3 | TRBV28 | CASSLWTIETSTDTQYF
TRBJ2-3 | TRBV24-1 | CATSSGTGGADTQYF
TRBJ1-2 | TRBV9 | CASSVDRNYGYTF
TRBJ1-4 | TRBV15 | CATGQETEKLFF
TRBJ1-2 | TRBV7-9 | CASSEGTGRLGYTF
TRBJ2-1 | TRBV5-1 | CASRRPAGQGVGEQFF
TRBJ2-2 | TRBV27 | CASSLRTTANTGELFF
TRBJ1-5 | TRBV11-2 | CASSLVSALNQPQHF
TRBJ1-4 | TRBV5-4 | CASSLMGEEKLFF
TRBJ2-5 | TRBV7-2 | CASSWTDGETQYF
TRBJ2-7 | TRBV4-3 | CASSQDLASGHEQYF
TRBJ2-1 | TRBV2 | CASILGSSSYNEQFF
TRBJ2-1 | TRBV2 | CASSHRSESSYNEQFF
TRBJ2-7 | TRBV30 | CAWARSNYEQYF
TRBJ2-3 | TRBV24-1 | CATSDPGPNTDTQYF
TRBJ2-3 | TRBV10-3 | CAITNQLAGAGNTQYF
TRBJ2-2 | TRBV5-4 | CASSALQGIGELFF
TRBJ1-2 | TRBV14 | CASSQHPGTGDGYTF
TRBJ2-5 | TRBV29-1 | CSVQRGETQYF
TRBJ2-1 | TRBV27 | CASSLGRNEQFF
TRBJ1-1 | TRBV9 | CASSGQITGNTEAFF
TRBJ2-2 | TRBV10-1 | CASSGKTGNTGELFF
TRBJ2-1 | TRBV5-1 | CASSLDGRGLGEQFF
TRBJ2-7 | TRBV6-5 | CASSYAQGASYEQYF
TRBJ2-7 | TRBV5-4 | CASATDLTGGYEQYF
TRBJ1-4 | TRBV28 | CASSFVQGVNEKLFF
TRBJ1-1 | TRBV30 | CAWSKATPNTEAFF
TRBJ1-1 | TRBV29-1 | CSVEGVGAEAFF
TRBJ1-5 | TRBV10-3 | CAISQGSNQPQHF